The present TCR beta chain was sequenced within a study of cytomegalovirus exposure and HLA in healthy donors. Clones were sequenced by immunoSEQ multiplex PCR, and TCRdb holds only the in-frame ones, with some missing. Counted here are approximately 150,000 clones, 85% to 90% occurring once; the ten biggest clones make up 2.5% to 4%. The V and J ends lost 6 bases and 4 bases respectively, with 19 bases between them. Germline V CDR1 and CDR2: SNHLY, FYNNEI. The CDR3 is made up of 16 amino acids. The sample taken for sequencing was PBMCs. This chain links TRBV2 with TRBJ2-1; no clear D. The TCR was taken from a woman aged 18-30 years in good health and CMV-seropositive. The CDR3 coding sequence is TGTGCCAGCAGGCCGTGGGTGGCGGAGAGTTACAATGAGCAGTTCTTC. It codes for CASRPWVAESYNEQFF.